This T cell receptor beta chain was found in a study of chemoradiotherapy in HPV16-positive cancers. Findings and caveats of the study: HPV-specific T cells were functionally defined from only two HPV16-positive patients.

Germline CDR1 is MNHNS and CDR2 is SASEGT. The CDR3 totals 13 residues. J gave up 8 bases and V 4 bases, and 4 bases lay outside the gene matches. Points on this clone: What it binds is unknown.

The data were produced by immunoSEQ multiplex PCR, yet TCRdb's version contains in-frame clones alone and is incomplete. This table has 8,500 to 9,000 clones, less than 75% appearing once. Specimen collection occurred from a patient who underwent chemoradiotherapy. This clonotype was sampled from a human donor with HPV-associated anogenital cancer. J is TRBJ2-2 and V is TRBV6-1; 7 bases agree with TRBD1. The CDR3 sequence is CASSGQGAGELFF. CDR3 DNA sequence: TGTGCCAGCAGTGGACAGGGCGCGGGGGAGCTGTTTTTT.